The present TCR beta chain was sequenced within a study of cytotoxic CD8 clonotypes in ibrutinib-treated CLL (TCRdb year 2021). With respect to the entire study: The cohort included about 15 treatment-naive and roughly 10 relapsed/refractory patients; approximately 17 were IGHV unmutated. Responses were partial in about 25 patients and complete in 2; after median approximately 67 months follow-up, about 14 stayed in remission and roughly twelve progressed. Samples at response were collected after a median of about 13 months of treatment, with a range of 6 to 36 months. On average, each sample yielded hundreds of thousands of productive templates and about 100,000 productive rearrangements. Longitudinal samples were available for about 30% of the roughly 86 trial participants. Cryopreserved peripheral blood mononuclear cells were collected before treatment, at response, and at either disease progression or sustained remission. The paper as a whole reports these results and caveats: Public clonotypes were rare and either contracted or stayed stable during treatment, and the rise in clonality at ibrutinib response reflected the expansion of private clonotypes. An increase in clonality was observed at ibrutinib response, with clonality remaining stable during sustained remission and falling back toward baseline at progression. At baseline, clonality was higher than in age-matched healthy donors and showed a strong correlation with circulating CD8+ T-cell counts. Sustained-remission and progressing patients did not have matched sampling times, and lymph node repertoires were not examined.

For TCR beta library preparation, about 2 micrograms of genomic DNA were extracted from the cryopreserved PBMCs. Longitudinal blood samples from CLL patients receiving ibrutinib monotherapy were subjected to high-throughput TCR beta sequencing. The patients took part in an open-label, single-center phase 2 trial of ibrutinib monotherapy. The goal of deep resolution MiSeq sequencing was a depth between 1 in 1 million and 1 in 200,000 T cells, and coverage averaged 10x per clonotype. TCR beta libraries were generated with the immunoSEQ hsTCRB Kit. For the original study's pipeline: ImmunoSEQ Data Assistant and ImmunoSEQ Analyzer were used for data analysis, and V, D and J genes were assigned according to IMGT definitions. Clonality was computed as one minus normalized Shannon entropy of productive rearrangement frequencies, ranging from 0 to 1. Only overrepresented clonotypes making up at least 0.05% of the repertoire of each patient were included in the public clonotype analysis. About twelve repertoires from age-matched healthy donors, obtained from immuneACCESS, served as clonality controls. In TCRdb, the immuneACCESS table is reduced to in-frame sequences with V and J assigned. These tables do not hold every clone; where another copy was compared, an unresolved V gene accounts for under half, and the others remain unexplained. V and J calls and clone size are copied from that table; D and trimming were computed from the DNA. The sample table holds about 310,000 clones, of which around four fifths were seen once. Approximately 7% of the sample comes from the top ten.

Turning to this clone: No cognate antigen has been identified for it. No base-level quality is on record; no much larger clone is a single base apart.

From a lookup of the germline V gene (reference sequence), CDR1 and CDR2 are MNHNY and SVGAGI. The CDR3 starts with the cysteine, ends with the phenylalanine, and has 13 residues. Only the CDR3 DNA is retained, 39 bases long and in frame from the first base. V is shortened by 4 bases, J by 1 base, and the region joining them spans 7 bases. The sequence is built from TRBV6-6 and TRBJ1-2, with TRBD1 perhaps the D gene, on 5 matching bases. Source: PBMCs, taken before ibrutinib treatment. This TCR was recovered from a human donor with chronic lymphocytic leukemia. The CDR3: CASSSQVNYGYTF. The sequenced DNA: TGTGCCAGCAGTTCACAGGTTAACTATGGCTACACCTTC.